Following are 17 T cell receptor beta chains from one sample sequenced in a study of T-cell memory formation after mild COVID-19. MiXCR, run by TCRdb on the 5' RACE reads, gives a single entry per CDR3 protein. The sample lists fewer than 700,000 distinct CDR3 sequences, around 17% occurring once. The specimen was PBMCs or a T cell subset sorted from them (not recorded which). These receptors were collected from an adult woman who had mild COVID-19 (a few samples of this study predate the infection). Cell type and time point are not known.

The chain uses TRBV28 and TRBJ1-2, with TRBD1 identical over 8 bases. With 7 bases clipped from V and 4 bases from J, the junction kept 8 bases outside the gene matches. This CDR3 is 14 amino acids long. The germline gives CDR1 MDHEN, CDR2 SYDVKM. The DNA of the CDR3 is TGTGCCAGCACCCCGACAGGGGCGTTCTATGGCTACACCTTC. This sequence encodes CASTPTGAFYGYTF.

The chain joins TRBV7-9 to TRBJ2-2; no clear D. This CDR3 comprises 15 residues. Germline V gene lookup returns CDR1 SEHNR and CDR2 FQNEAQ (reference sequence). V was pared by 5 bases and J by 5 bases, with 15 bases between. CDR3 sequence reads: CASSPAVRWTGELFF. In DNA form, the CDR3 reads TGTGCCAGCAGCCCGGCAGTCAGGTGGACCGGGGAGCTGTTTTTT.

The rearrangement joins TRBV19 to TRBJ2-7, with 11 bases matching TRBD2. CDR1 LNHDA and CDR2 SQIVND come from the germline V gene (reference sequence). Losses at the gene ends were 4 bases for V and 4 bases for J; bases not matched to a gene: 0. The CDR3 is made up of 13 amino acids. The CDR3 is CASSTSGRYEQYF. CDR3 coding DNA: TGTGCCAGTAGTACTAGCGGGAGGTACGAGCAGTACTTC.

J is TRBJ2-7 and V is TRBV9, with D possibly TRBD1 on 6 matching bases. The germline CDR1 and CDR2 sequences are SGDLS and YYNGEE. This CDR3 comprises 14 residues. Deletions cut 0 bases from V and 5 bases from J, with 12 bases between. CDR3 bases: TGTGCCAGCAGCGTAGACAGGGTACCAGACGAGCAGTACTTC. It encodes CASSVDRVPDEQYF.

This chain connects TRBV28 to TRBJ2-4; D perhaps matches TRBD2 (6 bases). Germline V gives CDR1 MDHEN, CDR2 SYDVKM. This CDR3 region has 13 residues. Trimming cost V 2 bases and J 9 bases, with 11 bases left between them. The DNA of the CDR3 is TGTGCCAGCAGTTTAGGAGGGGAAAGCATTCAGTACTTC. Translating it yields CASSLGGESIQYF.

The gene calls are TRBV10-1 and TRBJ2-6, with D possibly matching TRBD2 (6 bases). Germline lookup yields CDR1 WNHNN and CDR2 SYGVQD (reference sequence). V was clipped by 0 bases and J by 1 base, with 22 bases between them. The CDR3 is made up of 21 amino acids. The CDR3 DNA is TGCGCCAGCAGTGAGTCTAGTTGGTCATTGGGACTGGGTTCTGGGGCCAACGTCCTGACTTTC. It specifies CASSESSWSLGLGSGANVLTF.

This clonotype was observed a few times. The genes are TRBV5-5 and TRBJ2-7; 7 positions match TRBD2. Trimming took 4 bases from V and 3 from J; bases not matched to a gene: 7. Germline V gene lookup returns CDR1 SGHKS and CDR2 YYEKEE (reference sequence). The CDR3 covers 14 residues. The CDR3 spells CASSRQGGSYEQYF. The CDR3 DNA follows: TGTGCCAGCAGCCGCCAGGGCGGGAGCTACGAGCAGTACTTC.

J is TRBJ1-4 and V is TRBV29-1, with a weak D call TRBD1 (5 bases). This CDR3 is built from 13 residues. V dropped 7 bases and J dropped 3 bases, with 12 bases sitting between them. Germline CDR1 SQVTM, CDR2 ANQGSEA. The CDR3, as DNA: TGCAGCGGCCTCAACAGGTCTAATGAAAAACTGTTTTTT. It yields the protein CSGLNRSNEKLFF.

There are many counts of this clonotype. The J gene is TRBJ1-5, the V gene TRBV20-1; the D is unclear. The CDR3 is made up of 13 amino acids. From germline, CDR1 is DFQATT and CDR2 SNEGSKA (reference sequence). The germline V and J ends were trimmed by 6 bases and 2 bases, with 11 bases remaining between them. Written as DNA, the CDR3 is TGCAGTGCCAGCCCGGGTCGCAATCAGCCCCAGCATTTT. It is translated as CSASPGRNQPQHF.

CDR3 loop: CASSPVTGLTEAFF. The CDR3 nucleotides are TGCGCCAGCAGCCCCGTAACCGGCCTCACTGAAGCTTTCTTT. This chain links TRBV5-1 with TRBJ1-1; D ambiguous. This CDR3 has 14 residues. Trimming pared 4 bases from V and 4 bases from J, leaving 14 bases between. Germline CDR1 reads SGHRS; CDR2 reads YFSETQ.

The rearrangement uses TRBV5-1 and TRBJ1-1; the D gene is possibly TRBD1 (5 bases). Germline assignment: CDR1 SGHRS and CDR2 YFSETQ. V gave up 3 bases and J gave up 4 bases, with 13 bases separating them. There are 14 residues in the CDR3. The CDR3 loop reads CASSSLNQGTEAFF. CDR3 nucleotides: TGCGCCAGCAGCTCCCTGAATCAGGGCACTGAAGCTTTCTTT.

The gene calls are TRBV5-1 and TRBJ1-3; TRBD1 agrees at 9 bases. Germline V gives CDR1 SGHRS, CDR2 YFSETQ. The ends lost 0 bases at V and 0 bases at J; junction bases unmatched: 7. CDR3 length: 18 amino acids. CDR3 in amino acids: CASSLGGDRAYSGNTIYF. CDR3 sequence (DNA): TGCGCCAGCAGCTTGGGAGGGGACAGGGCCTACTCTGGAAACACCATATATTTT. Full variable domain (missing parts from reference TRBV5-1 and TRBJ1-3): KAGVTQTPRYLIKTRGQQVTLSCSPISGHRSVSWYQQTPGQGLQFLFEYFSETQRNKGNFPGRFSGRQFSNSRSEMNVSTLELGDSALYLCASSLGGDRAYSGNTIYFGEGSWLTVV.

This chain connects TRBV9 to TRBJ2-2; 11 bases align to TRBD1. CDR3 length equals 18 residues. Trimming at V came to 4 bases and at J to 5 bases, leaving 13 bases not matched to a gene. Germline-derived CDR1 and CDR2 are SGDLS and YYNGEE. The CDR3 is CASSPRTGGFRGTGELFF. The CDR3 nucleotides read TGTGCCAGCAGCCCCCGGACAGGGGGCTTCAGGGGGACCGGGGAGCTGTTTTTT.

CDR3: CASIQGAGSGANVLTF. CDR3 DNA sequence: TGCGCCAGCATCCAGGGGGCTGGCTCTGGGGCCAACGTCCTGACTTTC. The rearrangement links TRBV5-1 to TRBJ2-6, with 8 positions matching TRBD1. The CDR3 runs 16 residues. The germline gives CDR1 SGHRS, CDR2 YFSETQ. The junction had 5 bases not matched to a gene; V was cut back by 6 bases and J by 0 bases. Full variable domain (remainder filled in from reference TRBV5-1 and TRBJ2-6): KAGVTQTPRYLIKTRGQQVTLSCSPISGHRSVSWYQQTPGQGLQFLFEYFSETQRNKGNFPGRFSGRQFSNSRSEMNVSTLELGDSALYLCASIQGAGSGANVLTFGAGSRLTVL.

The genes are TRBV6-5 and TRBJ1-1; D is perhaps TRBD1 (5 bases). V lost 5 bases, J lost 1 base, and 14 bases lay in between. CDR3 length: 15 amino acids. The V gene's germline CDR1 is MNHEY and CDR2 SVGAGI. CDR3 sequence: CASSDLGRRNTEAFF. The CDR3, as DNA: TGTGCCAGCAGTGACCTGGGACGGCGGAACACTGAAGCTTTCTTT.

The chain couples TRBV25-1 to TRBJ2-5; TRBD2 might be the D (7 bases). Germline CDR1 is MGHDK and CDR2 is SYGVNS. V lost 3 bases to trimming and J lost 4 bases, with 15 bases between them. CDR3 length: 15 residues. The CDR3 nucleotides read TGTGCCAGCAGTGAGCGACGTAGGGGGGGAGAGACCCAGTACTTC. Encoded protein: CASSERRRGGETQYF.

In its sample, this clonotype was seen a few times. This rearrangement joins TRBV5-1 to TRBJ2-7, with D possibly being TRBD1 or TRBD2 (6 bases each). Germline V gives CDR1 SGHRS, CDR2 YFSETQ. The CDR3 totals 14 residues. V lost 3 bases and J 3 bases, leaving 13 bases between the germline ends. The CDR3 nucleotides read TGCGCCAGCAGCTCTAGGGGGGCCCTCTACGAGCAGTACTTC. Translating it yields CASSSRGALYEQYF. The whole variable domain, remainder taken from reference TRBV5-1 and TRBJ2-7, is KAGVTQTPRYLIKTRGQQVTLSCSPISGHRSVSWYQQTPGQGLQFLFEYFSETQRNKGNFPGRFSGRQFSNSRSEMNVSTLELGDSALYLCASSSRGALYEQYFGPGTRLTVT.